This record looks at one TCR beta chain sequence and its context. TCRdb's table, derived via immunoSEQ multiplex PCR, lists solely in-frame clones and lacks some. The sample holds some 800,000 clones, around 92% seen once. This sample is part of a study of shared clonotypes between healthy human individuals. Germline CDR1 is SEHNR and CDR2 is FQNEAQ (reference sequence). The CDR3 is made up of 13 amino acids. V was trimmed by 5 bases and J by 0 bases, leaving 8 bases between them. The naive CD8 fraction comprised CD45RO-negative cells positively selected for CCR7 and excluded terminally differentiated effector memory CD45RA+ cells.

Material for sequencing was naive CD8+ T cells sorted from blood. The V and J genes are TRBV7-9 and TRBJ2-7; D call uncertain. The receptor's source is a man aged 25 to 40 in good health. CDR3 sequence (DNA): TGTGCCAGCAGCCCTAAGAGCTCCTACGAGCAGTACTTC. Its translation is CASSPKSSYEQYF. Full variable domain (missing parts from reference TRBV7-9 and TRBJ2-7): DTGVSQNPRHKITKRGQNVTFRCDPISEHNRLYWYRQTLGQGPEFLTYFQNEAQLEKSRLLSDRFSAERPKGSFSTLEIQRTEQGDSAMYLCASSPKSSYEQYFGPGTRLTVT.